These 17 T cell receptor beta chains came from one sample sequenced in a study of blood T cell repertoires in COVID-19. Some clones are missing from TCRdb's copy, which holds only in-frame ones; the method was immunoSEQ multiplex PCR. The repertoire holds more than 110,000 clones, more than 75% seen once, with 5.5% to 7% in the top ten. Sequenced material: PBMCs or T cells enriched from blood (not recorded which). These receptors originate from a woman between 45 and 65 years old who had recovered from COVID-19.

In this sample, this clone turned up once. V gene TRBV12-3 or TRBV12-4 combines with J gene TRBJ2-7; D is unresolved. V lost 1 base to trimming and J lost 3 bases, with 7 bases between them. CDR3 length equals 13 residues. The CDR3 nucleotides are TGTGCCAGCAGTTTAGGAGAAAACTACGAGCAGTACGTC. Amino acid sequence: CASSLGENYEQYV.

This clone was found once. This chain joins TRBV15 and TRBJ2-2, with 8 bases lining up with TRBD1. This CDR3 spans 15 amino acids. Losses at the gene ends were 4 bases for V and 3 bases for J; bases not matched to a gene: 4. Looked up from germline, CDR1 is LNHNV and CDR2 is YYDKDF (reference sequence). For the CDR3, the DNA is TGTGCCACCAGCACTGGACAGGGTTACACCGGGGAGCTGTTTTTT. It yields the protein CATSTGQGYTGELFF.

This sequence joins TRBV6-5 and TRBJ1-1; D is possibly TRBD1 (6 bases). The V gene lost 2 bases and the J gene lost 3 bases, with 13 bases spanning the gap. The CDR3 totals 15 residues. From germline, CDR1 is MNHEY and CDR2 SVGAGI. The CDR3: CASSYRYRADTEAFF. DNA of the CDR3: TGTGCCAGCAGTTACAGGTACAGGGCGGACACTGAAGCTTTCTTT.

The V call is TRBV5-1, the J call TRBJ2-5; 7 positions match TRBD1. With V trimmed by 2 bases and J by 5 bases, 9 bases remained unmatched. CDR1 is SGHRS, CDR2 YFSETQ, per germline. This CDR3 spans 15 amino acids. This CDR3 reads CASSFTDREVETQYF. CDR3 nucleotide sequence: TGCGCCAGCAGCTTTACCGACAGGGAAGTGGAGACCCAGTACTTC.

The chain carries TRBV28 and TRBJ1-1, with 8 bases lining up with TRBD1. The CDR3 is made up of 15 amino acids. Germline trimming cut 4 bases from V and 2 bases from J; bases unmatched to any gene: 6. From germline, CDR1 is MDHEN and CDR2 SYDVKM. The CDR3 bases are TGTGCCAGCAGTTCGACAGGGGACCGTAACACTGAAGCTTTCTTT. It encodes CASSSTGDRNTEAFF.

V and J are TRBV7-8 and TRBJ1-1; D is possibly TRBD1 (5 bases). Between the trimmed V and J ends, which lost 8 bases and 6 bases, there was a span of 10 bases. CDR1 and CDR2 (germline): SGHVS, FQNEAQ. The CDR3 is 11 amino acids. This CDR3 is CASGGFAEAFF. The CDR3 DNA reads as TGTGCCAGCGGGGGGTTCGCTGAAGCTTTCTTT.

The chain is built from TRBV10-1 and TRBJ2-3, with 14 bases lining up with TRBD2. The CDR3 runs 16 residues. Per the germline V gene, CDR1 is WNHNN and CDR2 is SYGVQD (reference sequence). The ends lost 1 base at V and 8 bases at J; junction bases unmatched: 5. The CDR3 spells CASSEWTSGGKGTQYF. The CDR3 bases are TGCGCCAGCAGTGAGTGGACTAGCGGGGGGAAGGGTACGCAGTATTTT.

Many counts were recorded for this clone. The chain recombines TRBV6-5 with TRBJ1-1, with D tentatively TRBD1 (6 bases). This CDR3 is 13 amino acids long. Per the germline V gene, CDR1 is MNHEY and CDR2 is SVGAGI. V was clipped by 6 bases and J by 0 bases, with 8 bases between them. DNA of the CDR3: TGTGCCAGCAGAGGACAGATGAACACTGAAGCTTTCTTT. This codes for CASRGQMNTEAFF.

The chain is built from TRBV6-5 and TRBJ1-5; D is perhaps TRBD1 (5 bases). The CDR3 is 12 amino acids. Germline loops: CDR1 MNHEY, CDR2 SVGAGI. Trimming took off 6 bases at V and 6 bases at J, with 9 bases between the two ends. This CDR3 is CASRGLLQPQHF. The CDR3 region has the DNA TGTGCCAGCAGGGGGCTTCTTCAGCCCCAGCATTTT.

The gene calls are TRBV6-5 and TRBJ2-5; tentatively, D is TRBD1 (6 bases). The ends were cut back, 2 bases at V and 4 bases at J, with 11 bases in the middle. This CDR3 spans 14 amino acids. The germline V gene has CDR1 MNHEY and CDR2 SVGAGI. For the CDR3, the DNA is TGTGCCAGCAGTTACCGGGACAAAGTAGAGACCCAGTACTTC. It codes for CASSYRDKVETQYF.

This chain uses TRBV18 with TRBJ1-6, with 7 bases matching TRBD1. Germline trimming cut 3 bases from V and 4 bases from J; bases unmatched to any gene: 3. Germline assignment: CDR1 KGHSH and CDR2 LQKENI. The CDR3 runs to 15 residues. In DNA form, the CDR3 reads TGTGCCAGCTCACCCCAGGGACAGTATAATTCACCCCTCCACTTT. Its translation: CASSPQGQYNSPLHF.

CDR3 in DNA: TGTGCCAGCAGCTTGGGGGACAGGGAAACTGGCTACACCTTC. Protein sequence: CASSLGDRETGYTF. This chain links TRBV5-4 with TRBJ1-2, with 9 bases lining up with TRBD1. J gave up 7 bases and V 0 bases, and 4 bases lay outside the gene matches. The CDR3 is 14 residues long. Germline V lookup: CDR1 SGHNT, CDR2 YYREEE (reference sequence).

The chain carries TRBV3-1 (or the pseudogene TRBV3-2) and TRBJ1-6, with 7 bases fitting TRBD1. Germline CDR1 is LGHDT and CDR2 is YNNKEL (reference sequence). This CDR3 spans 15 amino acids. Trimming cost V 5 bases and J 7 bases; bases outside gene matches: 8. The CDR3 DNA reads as TGTGCCAGCAGCTTACAGGGGACGAGGAATTCACCCCTCCACTTT. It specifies CASSLQGTRNSPLHF.

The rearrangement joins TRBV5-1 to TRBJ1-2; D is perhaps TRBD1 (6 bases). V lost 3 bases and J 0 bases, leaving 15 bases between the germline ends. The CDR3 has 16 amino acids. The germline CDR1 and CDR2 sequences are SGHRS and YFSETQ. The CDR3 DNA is TGCGCCAGCAGCTGGGGGACACCCGCTTCTAACTATGGCTACACCTTC. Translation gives CASSWGTPASNYGYTF.

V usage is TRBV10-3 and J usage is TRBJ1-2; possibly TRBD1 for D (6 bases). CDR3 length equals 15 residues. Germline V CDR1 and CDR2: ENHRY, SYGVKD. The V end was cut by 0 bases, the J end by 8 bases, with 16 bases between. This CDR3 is CAISESRGAGGGYTF. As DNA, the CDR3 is TGTGCCATCAGTGAGTCGCGGGGGGCCGGGGGGGGCTACACCTTC.

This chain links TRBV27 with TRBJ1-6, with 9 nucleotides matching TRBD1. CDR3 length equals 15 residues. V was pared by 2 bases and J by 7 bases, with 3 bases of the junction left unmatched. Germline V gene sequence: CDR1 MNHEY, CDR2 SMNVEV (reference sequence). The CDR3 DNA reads TGTGCCAGCAGTTTAAATGACAGGGGGAATTCACCCCTCCACTTT. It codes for CASSLNDRGNSPLHF.

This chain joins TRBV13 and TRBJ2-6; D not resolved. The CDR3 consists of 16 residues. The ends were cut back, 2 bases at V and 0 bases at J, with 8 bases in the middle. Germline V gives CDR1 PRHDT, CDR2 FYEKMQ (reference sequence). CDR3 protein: CASSLFMFSGANVLTF. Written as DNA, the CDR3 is TGTGCCAGCAGCTTATTCATGTTCTCTGGGGCCAACGTCCTGACTTTC.